A selection of T cell receptor beta chains follows, all from one sample in a study of siplizumab effects on memory and regulatory T cells. Libraries were prepared by immunoSEQ multiplex PCR; TCRdb keeps only in-frame clonotypes and omits some of them. The sample lists about 100,000 clones, 75% to 95% occurring once. Material for sequencing was CD4+ T cells sorted from blood. These receptors all stem from a human donor in good health. Some clones in this sample may be carry-over from other donors' samples. CDR3s include the opening cysteine and the closing phenylalanine or tryptophan. D genes are given only for firm matches. Some rows mark clone size as missing; the rest say once, few, many or name a class of expanded clone.

clone size,J gene,D gene,V gene,CDR3 length,CDR3 protein,CDR3 DNA
NA,TRBJ1-2,NA,TRBV6-5,14,CASSYGHSNYGYTF,TGTGCCAGCAGTTACGGACATTCGAACTATGGCTACACCTTC
once,TRBJ2-7,TRBD1,TRBV2,16,CASSSTGTDLSYEQYF,TGTGCCAGCAGTTCAACCGGGACAGACCTCTCCTACGAGCAGTACTTC
once,TRBJ2-5,NA,TRBV6-1,15,CASSEPGEEQETQYF,TGTGCCAGCAGTGAACCAGGGGAGGAACAAGAGACCCAGTACTTC
NA,TRBJ2-1,TRBD2,TRBV7-6,16,CASSLVYGGAFTEQFF,TGTGCCAGCAGCTTGGTCTACGGGGGGGCCTTTACCGAGCAGTTCTTC
once,TRBJ2-7,NA,TRBV2,11,CASSVSREQYF,TGTGCCAGCAGTGTTTCCCGCGAGCAGTACTTC
NA,TRBJ1-5,TRBD1,TRBV15,13,CATSRVRDSFQHF,TGTGCCACCAGCAGAGTGAGGGACAGTTTCCAGCATTTT
NA,TRBJ1-2,NA,TRBV7-9,15,CASSLSFGAPYGYTF,TGTGCCAGCAGCTTAAGTTTTGGGGCGCCCTATGGCTACACCTTC
NA,TRBJ1-1,NA,TRBV7-2,14,CASSTGFWNTEAFF,TGTGCCAGCAGCACCGGGTTCTGGAACACTGAAGCTTTCTTT
NA,TRBJ2-1,TRBD2,TRBV5-1,16,CASRRLAGGTYNEQFF,TGCGCCAGCAGACGCCTAGCGGGAGGGACATACAATGAGCAGTTCTTC
NA,TRBJ2-3,NA,TRBV13,17,CASSLGVAGPSTDTQYF,TGTGCCAGCAGCTTAGGCGTGGCAGGGCCTAGCACAGATACGCAGTATTTT
NA,TRBJ2-2,TRBD2,TRBV7-3,16,CASSLGLAGGTGELFF,TGTGCCAGCAGCCTCGGACTAGCGGGAGGCACCGGGGAGCTGTTTTTT
NA,TRBJ1-2,NA,TRBV7-9,15,CASSLALSQMYGYTF,TGTGCCAGCAGCTTAGCCCTGTCGCAGATGTATGGCTACACCTTC
NA,TRBJ2-1,TRBD2,TRBV30,15,CAGTSGRSFVNEQFF,TGTGCCGGGACTAGCGGGAGATCCTTTGTCAATGAGCAGTTCTTC
NA,TRBJ2-7,TRBD1,TRBV29-1,17,CSVEHSFGTGGIYEQYF,TGCAGCGTTGAACACTCCTTCGGGACAGGGGGCATCTACGAGCAGTACTTC
NA,TRBJ2-3,TRBD1,TRBV10-3,14,CATQLGQSTDTQYF,TGTGCCACCCAGCTGGGACAGAGCACAGATACGCAGTATTTT
NA,TRBJ1-3,NA,TRBV4-2,16,CASSQGGDPSGNTIYF,TGTGCCAGCAGCCAAGGGGGGGACCCCTCTGGAAACACCATATATTTT
NA,TRBJ2-3,TRBD1,TRBV19,19,CASIEGPYVEGALTDTQYF,TGTGCCAGTATCGAGGGGCCCTATGTTGAGGGGGCGCTAACAGATACGCAGTATTTT
NA,TRBJ2-1,NA,TRBV27,15,CASGTPPMTYNEQFF,TGTGCCAGCGGAACCCCCCCAATGACCTACAATGAGCAGTTCTTC
once,TRBJ2-7,TRBD2,TRBV19,13,CASKAAGGREQYF,TGTGCCAGTAAAGCGGCGGGAGGGCGGGAGCAGTACTTC
NA,TRBJ1-4,NA,TRBV11-2,14,CASSHDRGEEKLFF,TGTGCCAGCAGCCATGACAGAGGGGAGGAAAAACTGTTTTTT
NA,TRBJ2-7,TRBD1,TRBV7-8,15,CASSEGQGAAYEQYF,TGTGCCAGCAGCGAAGGCCAGGGGGCGGCCTACGAGCAGTACTTC
NA,TRBJ2-2,NA,TRBV7-2,13,CASSARKGGELFF,TGTGCCAGCAGCGCCCGCAAGGGCGGGGAGCTGTTTTTT
NA,TRBJ2-1,NA,TRBV19,16,CASSSQIGPNGGEQFF,TGTGCCAGTAGTTCTCAAATCGGGCCCAATGGGGGTGAGCAGTTCTTC
NA,TRBJ1-1,NA,TRBV19,15,CASSSDRDGAPEAFF,TGTGCCAGTAGTTCCGATCGGGATGGGGCACCTGAAGCTTTCTTT
once,TRBJ1-2,NA,TRBV5-6,15,CASSLARTEAYGYTF,TGTGCCAGCAGCTTGGCCAGGACAGAGGCCTATGGCTACACCTTC
NA,TRBJ2-2,TRBD2,TRBV7-9,13,CAADLAGTGELFF,TGTGCCGCGGATTTAGCGGGAACCGGGGAGCTGTTTTTT
NA,TRBJ1-4,NA,TRBV7-3,15,CASSLRQATNEKLFF,TGTGCCAGCAGCTTAAGACAGGCAACTAATGAAAAACTGTTTTTT
NA,TRBJ2-6,TRBD1,TRBV5-1,16,CASSWTGGGGANVLTF,TGCGCCAGCAGCTGGACAGGGGGCGGTGGGGCCAACGTCCTGACTTTC
NA,TRBJ2-5,NA,TRBV2,12,CASTEHQETQYF,TGTGCCAGCACTGAACACCAAGAGACCCAGTACTTC
NA,TRBJ2-7,NA,TRBV4-1,14,CASQIPLFGYEQYF,TGCGCCAGCCAAATACCTTTGTTTGGCTACGAGCAGTACTTC
once,TRBJ2-5,TRBD2,TRBV27,20,CASSLLGTSGSSSRVGAQYF,TGTGCCAGCAGTTTATTAGGGACTAGCGGGAGTAGTTCCAGAGTTGGGGCCCAGTACTTC
once,TRBJ1-1,NA,TRBV5-4,10,CASGNTEAFF,TGTGCCAGCGGGAACACTGAAGCTTTCTTT
few,TRBJ1-5,NA,TRBV20-1,11,CSARREKPQHF,TGCAGTGCTCGCAGGGAGAAGCCCCAGCATTTT
NA,TRBJ2-1,TRBD2,TRBV4-2,16,CASSRELASPYNEQFF,TGTGCCAGCAGCCGGGAACTAGCGAGCCCCTACAATGAGCAGTTCTTC
NA,TRBJ2-7,NA,TRBV28,15,CASISLAMGPYEQYF,TGTGCCAGCATATCCCTAGCAATGGGGCCCTACGAGCAGTACTTC
NA,TRBJ2-7,NA,TRBV10-3,13,CAITRTDDYEQYF,TGTGCCATCACCCGGACCGACGACTACGAGCAGTACTTC
NA,TRBJ2-3,TRBD2,TRBV7-2,16,CASSLTGAGVMDTQYF,TGTGCCAGCAGCCTCACCGGAGCGGGAGTCATGGATACGCAGTATTTT
NA,TRBJ1-1,TRBD1,TRBV7-9,15,CASSLGVDRGTEAFF,TGTGCCAGCAGCTTAGGGGTGGACAGGGGCACTGAAGCTTTCTTT
NA,TRBJ2-5,TRBD1,TRBV6-1,13,CASSEGARETQYF,TGTGCCAGCAGCGAGGGGGCTAGAGAGACCCAGTACTTC
NA,TRBJ2-7,TRBD2,TRBV11-2,16,CASSLDLSGRGYEQYF,TGTGCCAGCAGCTTAGATCTGAGCGGGAGGGGCTACGAGCAGTACTTC
once,TRBJ2-1,NA,TRBV23-1,15,CASSQYGTNYNEQFF,TGCGCCAGCAGTCAATATGGGACCAACTACAATGAGCAGTTCTTC
NA,TRBJ1-2,NA,TRBV28,13,CASSSPYHAGYTF,TGTGCCAGCAGTTCGCCATATCATGCTGGCTACACCTTC
NA,TRBJ1-2,NA,TRBV5-6,14,CASSSVGQTYGYTF,TGTGCCAGCAGCTCAGTCGGACAGACCTATGGCTACACCTTC